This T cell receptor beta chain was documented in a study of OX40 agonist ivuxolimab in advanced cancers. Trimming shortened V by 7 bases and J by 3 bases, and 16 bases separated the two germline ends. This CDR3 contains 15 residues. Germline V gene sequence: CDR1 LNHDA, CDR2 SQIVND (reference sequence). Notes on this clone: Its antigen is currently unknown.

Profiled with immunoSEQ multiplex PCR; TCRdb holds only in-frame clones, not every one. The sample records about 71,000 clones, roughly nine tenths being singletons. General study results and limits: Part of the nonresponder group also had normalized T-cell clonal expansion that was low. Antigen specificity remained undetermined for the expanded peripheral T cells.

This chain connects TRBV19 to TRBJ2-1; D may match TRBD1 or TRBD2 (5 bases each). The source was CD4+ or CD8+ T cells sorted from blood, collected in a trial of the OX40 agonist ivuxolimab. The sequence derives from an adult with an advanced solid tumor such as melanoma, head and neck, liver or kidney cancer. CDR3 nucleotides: TGTGCCAGTAAAGCAGGGAGCCAAAACTACAATGAGCAGTTCTTC. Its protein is CASKAGSQNYNEQFF.